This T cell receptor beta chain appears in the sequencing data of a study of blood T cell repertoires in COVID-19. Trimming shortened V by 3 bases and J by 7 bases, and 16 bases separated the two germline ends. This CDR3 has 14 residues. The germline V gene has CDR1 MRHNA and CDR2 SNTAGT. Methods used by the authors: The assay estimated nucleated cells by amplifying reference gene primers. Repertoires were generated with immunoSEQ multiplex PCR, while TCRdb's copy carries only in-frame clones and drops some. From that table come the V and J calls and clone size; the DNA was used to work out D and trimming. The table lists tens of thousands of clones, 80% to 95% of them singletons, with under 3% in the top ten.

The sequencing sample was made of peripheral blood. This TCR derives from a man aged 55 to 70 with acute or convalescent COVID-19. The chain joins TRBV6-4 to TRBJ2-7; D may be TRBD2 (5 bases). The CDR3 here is CASSEEGIGGEQYF. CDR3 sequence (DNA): TGTGCCAGCAGTGAAGAAGGGATCGGAGGTGAGCAGTACTTC.